The rows below give T cell receptor beta chains drawn from one sample of a study of beta chain features in type 1 diabetes. TCRdb keeps only in-frame clones here, not all; method: immunoSEQ multiplex PCR. The sample holds about 360,000 clones, about 12% seen once. Input material: naive CD4+ T cells from blood. The source is a man aged 18 to 29 in good health. Both conserved end residues are part of each CDR3. A D gene is named only where the DNA matches it firmly. Clone size appears in some rows only: once, few, many, or a class for an expanded clone.

j_call d_call clone_size v_call cdr3_nt cdr3_aa
TRBJ2-7 TRBD1 once TRBV6-5 TGTGCCAGCAGTTCCGGACAGGGAGTCTACGAGCAGTACTTC CASSSGQGVYEQYF
TRBJ1-5 - few TRBV30 TGTGCCTGGAGTGTACGAGGCAATCAGCCCCAGCATTTT CAWSVRGNQPQHF
TRBJ1-1 - - TRBV30 TGTGCCTGGAGTAGGGTGACAGCCACTTTGAACACTGAAGCTTTCTTT CAWSRVTATLNTEAFF
TRBJ1-5 TRBD1 few TRBV6-6 TGTGCCAGCAGGGGACAGGTGAGCAATCAGCCCCAGCATTTT CASRGQVSNQPQHF
TRBJ1-5 TRBD1 - TRBV29-1 TGCAGCGTTGGGACAGGGAGGGCCGATCAGCCCCAGCATTTT CSVGTGRADQPQHF
TRBJ1-5 - - TRBV18 TGTGCCAGCTCACCATTTTCGAAGGCGGAGCCCCAGCATTTT CASSPFSKAEPQHF
TRBJ1-2 TRBD1 few TRBV6-5 TGTGCCAGCAGCGCGACAGGGGCGGGCGGCTACACCTTC CASSATGAGGYTF
TRBJ1-1 TRBD1 few TRBV7-9 TGTGCCAGCAGCCCCCGGACAGGGGAGGACACTGAAGCTTTCTTT CASSPRTGEDTEAFF
TRBJ2-3 - few TRBV5-1 TGCGCCAGCAGGGGTACTAGTGACTCTAGCACAGATACGCAGTATTTT CASRGTSDSSTDTQYF
TRBJ1-4 - few TRBV19 TGTGCCAGTAGTGCACGTACAGTGAATGAAAAACTGTTTTTT CASSARTVNEKLFF
TRBJ2-2 TRBD1 few TRBV7-3 TGTGCCAGCAGCCCCCATGGACAGGGCACCGGGGAGCTGTTTTTT CASSPHGQGTGELFF
TRBJ2-7 - - TRBV18 TGTGCCAGCTCACCGCGGGACGGATCCTACGAGCAGTACTTC CASSPRDGSYEQYF
TRBJ2-3 TRBD1 - TRBV30 TGTGCCGGGACAGTGGCTAGCACAGATACGCAGTATTTT CAGTVASTDTQYF
TRBJ1-5 TRBD1 few TRBV28 TGTGCCAGCTCCCCGACCAGGGGGTTCTTTCAGCCCCAGCATTTT CASSPTRGFFQPQHF
TRBJ2-7 TRBD2 few TRBV7-3 TGTGCCAGCAGCTCCTTAGCGGGGGCCACCTACGAGCAGTACTTC CASSSLAGATYEQYF
TRBJ2-5 TRBD2 few TRBV11-3 TGTGCCAGCAGCTTCGGCGGGGGGGCTCGAGAGACCCAGTACTTC CASSFGGGARETQYF
TRBJ1-5 TRBD1 few TRBV7-3 TGTGCCAGCAGCTTCGGGACAGGAGTCTGCTATAGCAATCAGCCCCAGCATTTT CASSFGTGVCYSNQPQHF
TRBJ2-5 - few TRBV29-1 TGCAGCGCTGACCTCCAGGGGTCAGAGACCCAGTACTTC CSADLQGSETQYF
TRBJ2-2 - few TRBV19 TGTGCCAGTAGGATTAGCGAGGACACCGGGGAGCTGTTTTTT CASRISEDTGELFF
TRBJ1-2 TRBD1 few TRBV30 TGTGCCTGGAGTTGGCGAGGACAGGCTATGAACTATGGCTACACCTTC CAWSWRGQAMNYGYTF
TRBJ1-2 - few TRBV29-1 TGCAGCGTTGTCCCAGGGAACTATGGCTACACCTTC CSVVPGNYGYTF
TRBJ1-6 TRBD1 few TRBV7-2 TGTGCCAGCAGCCGTCAGACAGGGTCCCATTCACCCCTCCACTTT CASSRQTGSHSPLHF